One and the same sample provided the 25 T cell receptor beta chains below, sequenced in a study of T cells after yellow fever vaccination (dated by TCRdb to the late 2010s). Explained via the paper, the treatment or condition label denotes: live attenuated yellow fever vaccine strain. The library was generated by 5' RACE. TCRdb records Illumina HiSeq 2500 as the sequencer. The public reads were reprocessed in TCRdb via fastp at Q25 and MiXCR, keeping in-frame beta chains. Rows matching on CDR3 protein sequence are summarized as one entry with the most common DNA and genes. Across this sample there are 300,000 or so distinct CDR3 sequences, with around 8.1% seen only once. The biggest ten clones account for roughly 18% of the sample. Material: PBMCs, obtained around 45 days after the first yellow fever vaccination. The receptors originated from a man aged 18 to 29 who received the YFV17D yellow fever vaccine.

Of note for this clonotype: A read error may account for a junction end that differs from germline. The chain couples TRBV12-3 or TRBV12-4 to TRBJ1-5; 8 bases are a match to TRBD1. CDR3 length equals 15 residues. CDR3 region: CASSSYRGLNQPEHF. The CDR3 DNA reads TGTGCCAGCAGTTCCTACAGGGGGTTGAATCAGCCCGAGCATTTT.

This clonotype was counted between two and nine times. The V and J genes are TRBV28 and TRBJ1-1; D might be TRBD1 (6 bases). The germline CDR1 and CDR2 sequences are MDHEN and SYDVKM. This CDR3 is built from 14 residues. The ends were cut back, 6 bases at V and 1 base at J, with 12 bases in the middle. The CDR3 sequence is CASRSGVANTEAFF. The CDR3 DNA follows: TGTGCCAGCAGATCAGGGGTCGCGAACACTGAAGCTTTCTTT.

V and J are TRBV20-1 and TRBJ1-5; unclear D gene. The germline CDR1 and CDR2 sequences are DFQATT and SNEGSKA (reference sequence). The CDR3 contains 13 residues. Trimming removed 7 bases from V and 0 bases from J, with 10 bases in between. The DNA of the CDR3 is TGCAGTGTGTCGGTCTATAGCAATCAGCCCCAGCATTTT. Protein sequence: CSVSVYSNQPQHF.

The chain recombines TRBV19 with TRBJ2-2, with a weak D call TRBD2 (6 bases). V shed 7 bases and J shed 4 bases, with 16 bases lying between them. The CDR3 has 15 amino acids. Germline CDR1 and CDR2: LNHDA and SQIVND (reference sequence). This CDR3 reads CASNQRDFVTGELFF. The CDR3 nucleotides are TGTGCCAGTAATCAAAGGGACTTTGTCACCGGGGAGCTGTTTTTT.

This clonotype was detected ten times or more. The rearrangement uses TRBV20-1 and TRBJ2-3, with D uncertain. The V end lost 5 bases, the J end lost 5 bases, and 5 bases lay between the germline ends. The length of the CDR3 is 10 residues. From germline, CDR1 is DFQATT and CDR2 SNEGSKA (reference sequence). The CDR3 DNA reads TGCAGTGCTCACGGAGATACGCAGTATTTT. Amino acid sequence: CSAHGDTQYF.

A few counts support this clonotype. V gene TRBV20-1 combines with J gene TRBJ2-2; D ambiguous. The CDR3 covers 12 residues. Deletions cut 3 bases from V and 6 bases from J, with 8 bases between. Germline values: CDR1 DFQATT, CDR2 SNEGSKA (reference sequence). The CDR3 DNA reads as TGCAGTGCTAGTTACGAATCCGGGGAGCTGTTTTTT. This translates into CSASYESGELFF.

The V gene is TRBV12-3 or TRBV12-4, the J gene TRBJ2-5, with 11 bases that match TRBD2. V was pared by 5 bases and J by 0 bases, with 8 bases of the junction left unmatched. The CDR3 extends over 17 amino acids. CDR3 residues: CASSPFLAGGHQETQYF. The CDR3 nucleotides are TGTGCCAGCAGTCCTTTTCTAGCGGGGGGACACCAAGAGACCCAGTACTTC.

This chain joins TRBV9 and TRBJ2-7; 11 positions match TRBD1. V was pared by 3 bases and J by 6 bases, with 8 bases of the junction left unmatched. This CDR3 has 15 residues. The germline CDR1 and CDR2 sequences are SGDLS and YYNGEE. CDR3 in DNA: TGTGCCAGCAGCGGGACCGGGACAGGGGGTTTCGAGCAGTACTTC. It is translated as CASSGTGTGGFEQYF.

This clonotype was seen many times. The CDR3 nucleotides read TGTGCCAGCAGTACAGTGACTCAAGAGACCCAGTACTTC. Protein: CASSTVTQETQYF. V gene TRBV12-3 or TRBV12-4 combines with J gene TRBJ2-5; the D is unclear. Trimming shortened V by 5 bases and J by 2 bases, and 9 bases separated the two germline ends. This CDR3 has 13 residues.

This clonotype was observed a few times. The CDR3 region is CASSSRTSGGGEQFF. The CDR3, as DNA: TGTGCCAGCAGCTCGCGGACTAGCGGGGGGGGTGAGCAGTTCTTC. The rearrangement links TRBV7-2 to TRBJ2-1; 15 positions match TRBD2. CDR3 length: 15 amino acids. Germline V gives CDR1 SGHTA, CDR2 FQGNSA. Unmatched junction bases numbered 4, after V lost 4 bases and J lost 9 bases.

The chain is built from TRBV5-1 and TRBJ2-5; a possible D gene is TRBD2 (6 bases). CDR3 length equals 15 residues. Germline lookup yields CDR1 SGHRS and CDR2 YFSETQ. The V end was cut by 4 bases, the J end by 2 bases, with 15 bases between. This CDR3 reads CASSTGGSPQETQYF. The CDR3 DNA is TGCGCCAGCAGCACCGGGGGTTCCCCACAAGAGACCCAGTACTTC.

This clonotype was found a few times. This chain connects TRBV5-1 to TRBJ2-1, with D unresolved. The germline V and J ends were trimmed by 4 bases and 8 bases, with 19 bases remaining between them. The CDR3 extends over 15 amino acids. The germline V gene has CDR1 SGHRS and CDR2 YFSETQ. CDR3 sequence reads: CASSPDPVRYDEQFF. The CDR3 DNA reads TGCGCCAGCAGCCCTGACCCGGTTAGATACGATGAGCAGTTCTTC.

The CDR3 reads CASSLSGQGGNYEQYF. DNA for the CDR3: TGTGCCAGCAGTTTATCCGGACAGGGTGGGAACTACGAGCAGTACTTC. The J gene is TRBJ2-7, the V gene TRBV27; TRBD1 aligns across 8 bases. This CDR3 region has 16 residues. V was pared by 0 bases and J by 3 bases, with 7 bases of the junction left unmatched. The V gene's germline CDR1 is MNHEY and CDR2 SMNVEV (reference sequence).

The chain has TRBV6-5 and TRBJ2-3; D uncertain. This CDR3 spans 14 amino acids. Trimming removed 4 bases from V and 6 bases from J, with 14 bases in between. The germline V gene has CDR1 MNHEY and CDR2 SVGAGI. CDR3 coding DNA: TGTGCCAGCAGTTCACAGTCGACCGGGGATACGCAGTATTTT. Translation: CASSSQSTGDTQYF.

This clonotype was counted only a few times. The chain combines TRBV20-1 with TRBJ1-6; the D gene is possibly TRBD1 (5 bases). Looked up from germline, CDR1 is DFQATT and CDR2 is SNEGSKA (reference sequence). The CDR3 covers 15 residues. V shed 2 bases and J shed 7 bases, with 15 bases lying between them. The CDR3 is CSARSPYGGNSPLHF. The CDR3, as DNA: TGCAGTGCTAGAAGTCCTTATGGGGGGAATTCACCCCTCCACTTT.

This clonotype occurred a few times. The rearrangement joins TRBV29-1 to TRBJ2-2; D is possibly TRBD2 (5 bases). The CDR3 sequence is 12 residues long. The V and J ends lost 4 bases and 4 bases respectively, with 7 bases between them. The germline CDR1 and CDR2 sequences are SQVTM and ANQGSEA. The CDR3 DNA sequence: TGCAGCGTTGCGGGGAGCACCGGGGAGCTGTTTTTT. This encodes CSVAGSTGELFF.

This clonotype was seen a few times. The CDR3 loop reads CASSQRAKRDTEAFF. The CDR3 DNA reads as TGTGCCAGCAGCCAAAGAGCAAAACGGGACACTGAAGCTTTCTTT. V is TRBV12-3 or TRBV12-4 and J is TRBJ1-1; D uncertain. Between the trimmed V and J ends, which lost 6 bases and 3 bases, there was a span of 17 bases. This CDR3 comprises 15 residues.

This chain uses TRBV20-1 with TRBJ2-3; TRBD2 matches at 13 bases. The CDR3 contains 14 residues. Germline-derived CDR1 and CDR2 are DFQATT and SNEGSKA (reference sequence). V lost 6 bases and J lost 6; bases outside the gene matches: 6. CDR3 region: CSAKTSGGADTQYF. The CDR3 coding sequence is TGCAGTGCCAAAACTAGCGGGGGGGCCGATACGCAGTATTTT.

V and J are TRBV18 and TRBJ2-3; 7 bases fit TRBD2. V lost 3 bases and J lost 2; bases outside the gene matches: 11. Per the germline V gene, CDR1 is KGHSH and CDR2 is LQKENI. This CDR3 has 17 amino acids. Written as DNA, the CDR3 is TGTGCCAGCTCACCTCTTCCCGCGGGGGATTTCACAGATACGCAGTATTTT. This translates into CASSPLPAGDFTDTQYF. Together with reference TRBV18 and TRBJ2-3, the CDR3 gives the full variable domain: NAGVMQNPRHLVRRRGQEARLRCSPMKGHSHVYWYRQLPEEGLKFMVYLQKENIIDESGMPKERFSAEFPKEGPSILRIQQVVRGDSAAYFCASSPLPAGDFTDTQYFGPGTRLTVL.

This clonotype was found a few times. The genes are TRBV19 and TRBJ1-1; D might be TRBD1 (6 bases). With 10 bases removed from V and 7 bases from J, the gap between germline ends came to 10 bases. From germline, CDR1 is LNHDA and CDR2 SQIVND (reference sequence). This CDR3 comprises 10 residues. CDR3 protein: CATKQGEAFF. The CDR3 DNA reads TGTGCCACCAAACAGGGTGAAGCTTTCTTT.

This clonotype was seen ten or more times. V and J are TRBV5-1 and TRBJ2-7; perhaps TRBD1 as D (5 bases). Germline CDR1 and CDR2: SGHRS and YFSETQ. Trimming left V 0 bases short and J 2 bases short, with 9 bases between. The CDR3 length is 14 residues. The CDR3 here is CASSLGRTTYEQYF. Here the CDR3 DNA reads TGCGCCAGCAGCTTGGGCAGGACAACCTACGAGCAGTACTTC. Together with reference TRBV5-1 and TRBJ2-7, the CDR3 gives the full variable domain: KAGVTQTPRYLIKTRGQQVTLSCSPISGHRSVSWYQQTPGQGLQFLFEYFSETQRNKGNFPGRFSGRQFSNSRSEMNVSTLELGDSALYLCASSLGRTTYEQYFGPGTRLTVT.

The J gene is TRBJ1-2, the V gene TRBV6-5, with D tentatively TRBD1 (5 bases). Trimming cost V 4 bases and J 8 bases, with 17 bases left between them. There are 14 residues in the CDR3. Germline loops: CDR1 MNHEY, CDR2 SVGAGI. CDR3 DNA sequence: TGTGCCAGCAGTTCCCTCGGGGGAATGGACGGCTACACCTTC. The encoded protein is CASSSLGGMDGYTF.

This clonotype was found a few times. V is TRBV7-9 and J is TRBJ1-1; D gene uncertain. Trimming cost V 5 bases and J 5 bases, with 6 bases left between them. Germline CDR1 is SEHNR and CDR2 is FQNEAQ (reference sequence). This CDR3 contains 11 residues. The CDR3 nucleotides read TGTGCCAGCAGCCGGTGGACTGAAGCTTTCTTT. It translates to CASSRWTEAFF.

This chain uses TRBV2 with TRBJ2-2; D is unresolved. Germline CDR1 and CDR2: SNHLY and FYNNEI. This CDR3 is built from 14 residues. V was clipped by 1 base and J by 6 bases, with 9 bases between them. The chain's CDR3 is CASSEDGAAGELFF. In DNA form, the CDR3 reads TGTGCCAGCAGTGAAGATGGCGCTGCCGGGGAGCTGTTTTTT.

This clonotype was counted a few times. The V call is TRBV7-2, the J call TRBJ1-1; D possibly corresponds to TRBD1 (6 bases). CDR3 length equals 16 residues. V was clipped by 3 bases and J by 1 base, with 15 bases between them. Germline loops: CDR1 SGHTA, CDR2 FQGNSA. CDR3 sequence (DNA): TGTGCCAGCAGCTTCCCGCGACAGGCCCCGAACACTGAAGCTTTCTTT. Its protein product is CASSFPRQAPNTEAFF.